A single sample is the source of the 2 T cell receptor beta chains below, sequenced in a study of blood T cell repertoires in COVID-19. The method was immunoSEQ multiplex PCR; TCRdb's version includes in-frame clones alone and lacks a portion of them. The sample carries 88,000 or so clones, roughly 89% recorded once. The sequenced material came from peripheral blood. All receptors derive from a man aged 45 to 65 with acute or convalescent COVID-19.

The chain is built from TRBV19 and TRBJ1-1; the D is unclear. The CDR3 loop spans 13 amino acids. Trimming shortened V by 4 bases and J by 5 bases, and 11 bases separated the two germline ends. Germline V lookup: CDR1 LNHDA, CDR2 SQIVND (reference sequence). CDR3 sequence reads: CASSTQLRTEAFF. CDR3 in DNA: TGTGCCAGTAGTACTCAGCTCAGGACTGAAGCTTTCTTT.

V gene TRBV28 combines with J gene TRBJ2-2; no clear D. The germline V gene has CDR1 MDHEN and CDR2 SYDVKM. V shed 6 bases and J shed 1 base, with 6 bases lying between them. The CDR3 is 13 residues long. Written as DNA, the CDR3 is TGTGCCAGCAGATCCGGGAACACCGGGGAGCTGTTTTTT. The encoded protein is CASRSGNTGELFF.